This T cell receptor (beta chain) was identified during a study of cytomegalovirus exposure and HLA in healthy donors. As for the study in general: Falling in the Caucasian-associated ancestry cluster were 80% to 85% of some 400 genotyped donors.

This PCR relied on a set of 60 Vbeta primers and 13 Jbeta primers. Data came from immunoSEQ multiplex PCR; TCRdb stores just in-frame clones and leaves some out. Among fewer than 200,000 clones listed, roughly 80% were seen once. This CDR3 contains 16 residues. J gave up 8 bases and V 4 bases, and 11 bases lay outside the gene matches. Germline V gene sequence: CDR1 PRHDT, CDR2 FYEKMQ (reference sequence). Comment on this clone: The antigen is not known.

General observations from the study: Equally common other TCR beta chains were less clonally expanded than HLA-associated ones, a later analysis found. Reports described diagnosis of cytomegalovirus status by the classifier as highly specific and sensitive. For most TCR beta V segments, an earlier analysis put the productive rate at about 90% or about 30% of the time.

Sample: PBMCs. The receptor was isolated from a woman aged 18-30 years in good health and CMV-seronegative. The chain is built from TRBV13 and TRBJ1-4; TRBD1 aligns across 9 bases. CDR3 region: CASSSSTGGPGEKLFF. CDR3 in DNA: TGTGCCAGCAGCTCGTCTACAGGGGGCCCGGGGGAAAAACTGTTTTTT.